The 16 T cell receptor beta chains listed next were all sequenced from one sample in a study of T-cell memory formation after mild COVID-19. In TCRdb, the 5' RACE reads were re-called with MiXCR into one record per CDR3 protein. Counted here are a few hundred thousand distinct CDR3 sequences, 15% to 20% occurring once; the ten biggest clones make up approximately 21%. Specimen: PBMCs or a T cell subset sorted from them (not recorded which). These receptors all stem from a man aged 18-30 years who had mild COVID-19 (a few samples of this study predate the infection). Cell type and time point are not known.

V gene TRBV7-8 combines with J gene TRBJ2-1; 10 bases align to TRBD1. CDR1 is SGHVS, CDR2 FQNEAQ, per germline. V lost 1 base to trimming and J lost 6 bases; unmatched junction nucleotides: 3. The CDR3 is 15 residues long. CDR3 sequence reads: CASSLVRTGGNEQFF. The CDR3 nucleotides are TGTGCCAGCAGCTTAGTCCGGACAGGGGGCAATGAGCAGTTCTTC. Variable domain in full (rest from reference TRBV7-8 and TRBJ2-1): GAGVSQSPRYKVAKRGQDVALRCDPISGHVSLFWYQQALGQGPEFLTYFQNEAQLDKSGLPSDRFFAERPEGSVSTLKIQRTQQEDSAVYLCASSLVRTGGNEQFFGPGTRLTVL.

This chain joins TRBV5-4 and TRBJ2-4; D is uncertain. The CDR3 consists of 13 residues. The V gene's germline CDR1 is SGHNT and CDR2 YYREEE (reference sequence). V was shortened by 2 bases and J by 5 bases, with 8 bases between the two germline ends. Written as DNA, the CDR3 is TGTGCCAGCAGCTTTGGCATCCAAAACATTCAGTACTTC. It translates to CASSFGIQNIQYF.

This clonotype appeared a few times. This chain connects TRBV6-5 to TRBJ2-7; the D gene is possibly TRBD2 (5 bases). Trimming removed 5 bases from V and 4 bases from J, with 15 bases in between. Germline assignment: CDR1 MNHEY and CDR2 SVGAGI. The CDR3 length is 14 residues. CDR3 bases: TGTGCCAGCAGTCCCGCCGGGCTAGCTTACGAGCAGTACGTC. It codes for CASSPAGLAYEQYV.

This clonotype was found a few times. The chain uses TRBV4-3 and TRBJ1-6; D gene unclear. V was shortened by 8 bases and J by 7 bases, with 12 bases between the two germline ends. The CDR3 runs to 13 residues. Germline V gene lookup returns CDR1 LGHNA and CDR2 YSLEER. DNA for the CDR3: TGCGCCAGCCGAACTACTGACAATTCACCCCTCCACTTT. Its protein is CASRTTDNSPLHF.

This sequence joins TRBV29-1 and TRBJ1-1, with D perhaps matching TRBD1 (6 bases). Trimming pared 6 bases from V and 2 bases from J, leaving 28 bases between. There are 18 residues in the CDR3. CDR1 is SQVTM and CDR2 is ANQGSEA in the germline V gene. CDR3 bases: TGCAGCGTCCACCCGAAGGAAGCAGGGCCGGGGGCAAACACTGAAGCTTTCTTT. It specifies CSVHPKEAGPGANTEAFF.

This clonotype was observed at least ten times. This sequence joins TRBV20-1 and TRBJ2-7, with TRBD2 identical over 11 bases. Trimming took 6 bases from V and 2 from J; bases not matched to a gene: 15. This CDR3 comprises 17 residues. Germline V lookup: CDR1 DFQATT, CDR2 SNEGSKA (reference sequence). CDR3 sequence reads: CSAGPPPGTSGTYEQYF. The CDR3 coding sequence is TGCAGTGCCGGCCCCCCCCCAGGGACTAGCGGTACCTACGAGCAGTACTTC.

The CDR3 DNA follows: TGTGCCAGCAGTCCGACAGGGGCTCTTGGAAACACCATATATTTT. It yields the protein CASSPTGALGNTIYF. The chain has TRBV7-9 and TRBJ1-3; 8 bases agree with TRBD1. V trimming: 6 bases; J trimming: 3 bases; junction bases outside the gene matches: 7. The CDR3 loop spans 15 amino acids. Per germline, CDR1 SEHNR and CDR2 FQNEAQ (reference sequence).

This sequence joins TRBV6-5 and TRBJ1-1; TRBD1 agrees at 7 bases. The CDR3 has 15 amino acids. V trimming: 3 bases; J trimming: 7 bases; junction bases outside the gene matches: 11. CDR1 and CDR2 (germline): MNHEY, SVGAGI. CDR3 amino acids: CASSYPNRGKNEAFF. In DNA, the CDR3 is TGTGCCAGCAGTTATCCCAACAGGGGAAAGAATGAAGCTTTCTTT.

The gene calls are TRBV7-2 and TRBJ2-1, with TRBD2 matching over 7 bases. V dropped 10 bases and J dropped 5; count of bases not matched to a gene: 8. The CDR3 has 13 residues. CDR1 is SGHTA and CDR2 is FQGNSA in the germline V gene. DNA for the CDR3: TGTGCCACCGCCCTTGGGGGGGACAATGAGCAGTTCTTC. Amino acids: CATALGGDNEQFF. Supplemented by reference TRBV7-2 and TRBJ2-1, the full variable domain reads GAGVSQSPSNKVTEKGKDVELRCDPISGHTALYWYRQSLGQGLEFLIYFQGNSAPDKSGLPSDRFSAERTGGSVSTLTIQRTQQEDSAVYLCATALGGDNEQFFGPGTRLTVL.

This chain uses TRBV6-2 or TRBV6-3 with TRBJ2-7, with D tentatively TRBD1 (6 bases). V was trimmed by 5 bases and J by 3 bases, leaving 11 bases between them. The CDR3 spans 13 residues. Per germline, CDR1 MNHEY and CDR2 SVGEGT. The CDR3 bases are TGTGCCAGCAGTCCGGACAGATACTACGAGCAGTACGTC. Its protein product is CASSPDRYYEQYV.

This clonotype was observed a few times. The chain carries TRBV7-2 and TRBJ2-5; 8 nucleotides align to TRBD2. Germline V gene sequence: CDR1 SGHTA, CDR2 FQGNSA. The CDR3 is made up of 15 amino acids. V dropped 5 bases and J dropped 1; count of bases not matched to a gene: 6. The CDR3 region has the DNA TGTGCCAGCAGCCATCAGCGGGGGCGCCAAGAGACCCAGTACTTC. Translating gives CASSHQRGRQETQYF. The variable domain in full, completed from reference TRBV7-2 and TRBJ2-5, reads GAGVSQSPSNKVTEKGKDVELRCDPISGHTALYWYRQSLGQGLEFLIYFQGNSAPDKSGLPSDRFSAERTGGSVSTLTIQRTQQEDSAVYLCASSHQRGRQETQYFGPGTRLLVL.

The chain uses TRBV19 and TRBJ2-7, with unresolved D. The CDR3 is made up of 14 amino acids. Germline V gene sequence: CDR1 LNHDA, CDR2 SQIVND (reference sequence). V was pared by 7 bases and J by 0 bases, with 13 bases between. The CDR3, as DNA: TGTGCCAGTAAGGCCCAGACCAGCTCCTACGAGCAGTACTTC. Translated, it gives CASKAQTSSYEQYF.

The chain combines TRBV29-1 with TRBJ1-1; D perhaps matches TRBD1 (6 bases). This CDR3 has 13 amino acids. V was shortened by 8 bases and J by 0 bases, with 13 bases between the two germline ends. Germline CDR1 reads SQVTM; CDR2 reads ANQGSEA. CDR3 nucleotide sequence: TGCAGCTTCCAGACAGGAATGAACACTGAAGCTTTCTTT. Amino acids: CSFQTGMNTEAFF. Variable domain in full (rest from reference TRBV29-1 and TRBJ1-1): SAVISQKPSRDICQRGTSLTIQCQVDSQVTMMFWYRQQPGQSLTLIATANQGSEATYESGFVIDKFPISRPNLTFSTLTVSNMSPEDSSIYLCSFQTGMNTEAFFGQGTRLTVV.

This clonotype was observed a handful of times. The V gene is TRBV20-1, the J gene TRBJ1-6, with 8 bases that match TRBD1. CDR3 length equals 15 residues. Germline CDR1 and CDR2: DFQATT and SNEGSKA (reference sequence). V dropped 6 bases and J dropped 5; count of bases not matched to a gene: 9. CDR3 bases: TGCAGTGCGTCGGGACAGGCCACCAATAATTCACCCCTCCACTTT. It encodes CSASGQATNNSPLHF.

This clonotype was observed a few times. The chain uses TRBV20-1 and TRBJ2-3; TRBD2 matches at 9 bases. Trimming took 5 bases from V and 1 from J; bases not matched to a gene: 4. There are 14 residues in the CDR3. Germline V gene data show CDR1 as DFQATT and CDR2 as SNEGSKA (reference sequence). CDR3 DNA sequence: TGCAGTGCTGGGAAGCGGGGGGGCACAGATACGCAGTATTTT. This translates into CSAGKRGGTDTQYF.

The chain is built from TRBV5-1 and TRBJ2-7; D possibly uses TRBD1 or TRBD2 (6 bases each). Trimming removed 2 bases at V and 2 bases at J, with 14 bases between. CDR1 and CDR2 from the germline V gene are SGHRS and YFSETQ. This CDR3 is 15 amino acids long. The DNA for the CDR3 is TGCGCCAGCAGCTTACAGGGACTGCAACCCTACGAGCAGTACTTC. Protein product: CASSLQGLQPYEQYF.